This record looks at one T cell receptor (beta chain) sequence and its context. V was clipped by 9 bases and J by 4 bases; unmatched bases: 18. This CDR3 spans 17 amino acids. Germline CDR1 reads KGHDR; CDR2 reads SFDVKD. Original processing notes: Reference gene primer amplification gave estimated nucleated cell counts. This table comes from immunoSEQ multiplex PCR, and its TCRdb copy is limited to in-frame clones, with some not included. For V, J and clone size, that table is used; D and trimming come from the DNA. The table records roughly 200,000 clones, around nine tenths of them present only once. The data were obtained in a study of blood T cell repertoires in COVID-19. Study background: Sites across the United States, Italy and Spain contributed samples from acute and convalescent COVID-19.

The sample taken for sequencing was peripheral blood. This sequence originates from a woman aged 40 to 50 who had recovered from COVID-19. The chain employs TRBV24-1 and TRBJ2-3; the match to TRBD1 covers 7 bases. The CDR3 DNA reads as TGTGCCACCCAGAGGGGGCGGATAGGGGCCTCGTCAGATACGCAGTATTTT. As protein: CATQRGRIGASSDTQYF.